The 28 T cell receptor beta chains given below trace back to one sample, sequenced in a study of T cells in Graves' hyperthyroidism and ophthalmopathy. The investigators amplified TCR beta CDR3 regions from RNA transcripts. The study used the HTBI primer set for a first-round RT-PCR of the TCR CDR3. TCRdb passed the multiplex PCR reads through MiXCR, listing each CDR3 protein once. The table shows about 640,000 distinct CDR3 sequences, with about 20% occurring only once. The sequencing sample was made of blood. Receptors were obtained from a man under 40 with Graves' ophthalmopathy.

The V and J genes are TRBV11-3 and TRBJ2-7; 8 bases are a match to TRBD1. Germline trimming cut 1 base from V and 4 bases from J; bases unmatched to any gene: 3. Germline V lookup: CDR1 SGHNT, CDR2 YENEEA. This CDR3 region has 14 residues. CDR3 bases: TGTGCCAGCAGCTTAGGGACAGGGTGGTACGAGCAGTACTTC. Protein product: CASSLGTGWYEQYF.

Concerning this clonotype: A single base separates this from a much larger clone, so it may be a read error. This chain joins TRBV7-8 and TRBJ1-4; D might be TRBD1 (6 bases). The CDR3 length is 15 residues. Trimming removed 5 bases from V and 7 bases from J, with 17 bases in between. CDR1 is SGHVS and CDR2 is FQNEAQ in the germline V gene. CDR3 bases: TGTGCCAGCAGCATCAACAGGGCGACCCGTGAAAAACTGTTTTTT. Translated, it gives CASSINRATREKLFF. Full variable domain (remainder filled in from reference TRBV7-8 and TRBJ1-4): GAGVSQSPRYKVAKRGQDVALRCDPISGHVSLFWYQQALGQGPEFLTYFQNEAQLDKSGLPSDRFFAERPEGSVSTLKIQRTQQEDSAVYLCASSINRATREKLFFGSGTQLSVL.

In this sample, this clonotype turned up many times. The CDR3 loop is CASSLRQGLYNEQFF. In DNA, the CDR3 is TGTGCCAGCTCACTCCGACAGGGCCTTTACAATGAGCAGTTCTTC. The J gene is TRBJ2-1, the V gene TRBV18, with 7 positions matching TRBD1. This CDR3 is 15 amino acids long. Per the germline V gene, CDR1 is KGHSH and CDR2 is LQKENI. Trimming took 4 bases from V and 4 from J; bases not matched to a gene: 7.

This clonotype has a handful of counts. V gene TRBV7-9 combines with J gene TRBJ2-7; possibly TRBD2 for D (5 bases). The germline CDR1 and CDR2 sequences are SEHNR and FQNEAQ (reference sequence). The CDR3 contains 14 residues. The V end was cut by 1 base, the J end by 5 bases, with 12 bases between. The CDR3 loop is CASSLEAGVNEQYF. Written as DNA, the CDR3 is TGTGCCAGCAGCTTAGAGGCCGGGGTTAACGAGCAGTACTTC.

The chain employs TRBV10-3 and TRBJ2-1, with a possible D match to TRBD2 (5 bases). This CDR3 is 17 amino acids long. V lost 2 bases, J lost 0 bases, and 14 bases lay in between. Germline CDR1 and CDR2: ENHRY and SYGVKD. This chain's CDR3 is CAISEPRVTSSYNEQFF. DNA of the CDR3: TGTGCCATCAGTGAGCCGAGGGTGACGAGCTCCTACAATGAGCAGTTCTTC.

This clonotype was detected a few times. The chain employs TRBV4-1 and TRBJ2-5, with TRBD2 matching 9 bases. Germline loops: CDR1 MGHRA, CDR2 YSYEKL. After removal of 8 bases from V and 2 bases from J, the junction contained 9 bases not matched to a gene. This CDR3 comprises 15 residues. CDR3 bases: TGCGCCAGCGCACGGTCTAGCGGGAATCAAGAGACCCAGTACTTC. Translation gives CASARSSGNQETQYF.

This clonotype was observed once. This may be a read error: a much more frequent sequence differs by one nucleotide. The chain has TRBV28 and TRBJ1-3; D unclear. Trimming took off 7 bases at V and 0 bases at J, with 13 bases between the two ends. Germline V gene lookup returns CDR1 MDHEN and CDR2 SYDVKM. The CDR3 is 15 amino acids. CDR3 nucleotide sequence: TGTGCCAGCACATGGACGGAAAACTCTGGAAACACCATATATTTT. Amino acid sequence: CASTWTENSGNTIYF.

The sample holds a few counts of this clonotype. The V gene is TRBV29-1, the J gene TRBJ2-3; D call uncertain. V lost 6 bases, J lost 0 bases, and 7 bases lay in between. The CDR3 consists of 12 residues. Germline CDR1 is SQVTM and CDR2 is ANQGSEA. CDR3 amino acids: CSVAPSTDTQYF. CDR3 sequence (DNA): TGCAGCGTCGCCCCCAGCACAGATACGCAGTATTTT.

The gene calls are TRBV5-1 and TRBJ2-5; 13 positions agree with TRBD2. J lost 1 base, V lost 2 bases, and 11 bases had no gene match. Germline loops: CDR1 SGHRS, CDR2 YFSETQ. CDR3 size: 19 residues. Written as DNA, the CDR3 is TGCGCCAGCAGCTTACTGACTAGCGGGAGGAACTATATCCAAGAGACCCAGTACTTC. Translated, it gives CASSLLTSGRNYIQETQYF.

J is TRBJ2-2 and V is TRBV6-1, with 8 bases matching TRBD2. The germline V gene encodes CDR1 MNHNS and CDR2 SASEGT. V lost 7 bases to trimming and J lost 7 bases; unmatched junction nucleotides: 14. The CDR3 totals 16 residues. CDR3 residues: CASTSTPGLGVGELFF. CDR3 in DNA: TGTGCCAGCACTTCAACCCCGGGACTAGGGGTCGGGGAGCTGTTTTTT.

This rearrangement joins TRBV2 to TRBJ1-5; TRBD1 might be the D (5 bases). This CDR3 has 15 residues. The ends were cut back, 7 bases at V and 4 bases at J, with 17 bases in the middle. The V gene's germline CDR1 is SNHLY and CDR2 FYNNEI. CDR3 in amino acids: CASKAQALGNQPQHF. In nucleotides, the CDR3 is TGTGCCAGCAAGGCACAGGCCCTGGGGAATCAGCCCCAGCATTTT. The variable domain in full, completed from reference TRBV2 and TRBJ1-5, reads EPEVTQTPSHQVTQMGQEVILRCVPISNHLYFYWYRQILGQKVEFLVSFYNNEISEKSEIFDDQFSVERPDGSNFTLKIRSTKLEDSAMYFCASKAQALGNQPQHFGDGTRLSIL.

This clonotype was observed many times. The chain recombines TRBV20-1 with TRBJ2-3; D is unresolved. Trimming cost V 0 bases and J 1 base, with 14 bases left between them. The CDR3 extends over 16 amino acids. Germline CDR1 DFQATT, CDR2 SNEGSKA (reference sequence). The CDR3 loop is CSARDLFKSRTDTQYF. CDR3 nucleotides: TGCAGTGCTAGAGATTTATTTAAGAGTCGCACAGATACGCAGTATTTT.

The chain couples TRBV24-1 to TRBJ1-1; 8 positions agree with TRBD1. J gave up 5 bases and V 5 bases, and 12 bases lay outside the gene matches. Per the germline V gene, CDR1 is KGHDR and CDR2 is SFDVKD. The CDR3 spans 16 residues. The CDR3 DNA sequence: TGTGCCACCAGTGCGTCTGTCGGACAGGGTAAGACTGAAGCTTTCTTT. Translated, it gives CATSASVGQGKTEAFF.

Regarding this clonotype: It may be a read error: a sequence one base away is much more abundant. The V and J genes are TRBV6-5 and TRBJ1-2, with TRBD1 as a possible D gene (5 bases). V was trimmed by 0 bases and J by 5 bases, leaving 13 bases between them. There are 15 residues in the CDR3. The germline V gene has CDR1 MNHEY and CDR2 SVGAGI. The CDR3 sequence: CASSYSMGGGYGYTF. The DNA of the CDR3 is TGTGCCAGCAGTTACTCGATGGGGGGGGGATATGGCTACACCTTC.

Only a few counts were recorded for this clonotype. V usage is TRBV27 and J usage is TRBJ2-1, with 7 bases that match TRBD2. V lost 0 bases to trimming and J lost 8 bases; unmatched junction nucleotides: 13. This CDR3 has 17 residues. Per germline, CDR1 MNHEY and CDR2 SMNVEV (reference sequence). As DNA, the CDR3 is TGTGCCAGCAGTTTATCGAAGGTGGCGGGAGTAAGCGATGAGCAGTTCTTC. Protein product: CASSLSKVAGVSDEQFF.

This chain links TRBV20-1 with TRBJ2-3; the match to TRBD2 covers 10 bases. The CDR3 covers 16 residues. Germline CDR1 DFQATT, CDR2 SNEGSKA (reference sequence). Trimming cost V 0 bases and J 2 bases; bases outside gene matches: 5. The CDR3 is CSARDVLAGDTDTQYF. CDR3 DNA: TGCAGTGCTAGAGATGTCCTAGCGGGAGACACAGATACGCAGTATTTT.

This chain uses TRBV7-9 with TRBJ2-5; 13 positions agree with TRBD2. This CDR3 is 18 amino acids long. V gave up 3 bases and J gave up 3 bases; unmatched junction bases: 10. The V gene's germline CDR1 is SEHNR and CDR2 FQNEAQ (reference sequence). CDR3 amino acids: CASSFRPGLAGDKETQYF. CDR3 bases: TGTGCCAGCAGCTTTCGCCCAGGACTAGCGGGAGATAAAGAGACCCAGTACTTC.

This clonotype was seen more than once but under ten times. The chain couples TRBV6-5 to TRBJ1-2; D unclear. The CDR3 length is 15 residues. Trimming stripped 0 bases from V and 6 bases from J, with 14 bases between. Germline CDR1 is MNHEY and CDR2 is SVGAGI. The CDR3 reads CASSYSVQAPNGYTF. The DNA of the CDR3 is TGTGCCAGCAGTTACTCAGTCCAGGCCCCCAATGGCTACACCTTC.

This chain joins TRBV28 and TRBJ2-6, with TRBD1 matching over 7 bases. This CDR3 has 16 residues. Germline trimming cut 4 bases from V and 0 bases from J; bases unmatched to any gene: 3. Germline V gives CDR1 MDHEN, CDR2 SYDVKM. The CDR3 coding sequence is TGTGCCAGCAGTTCGGGACAGATCTCTGGGGCCAACGTCCTGACTTTC. Its protein is CASSSGQISGANVLTF.

This clonotype was counted many times. The rearrangement links TRBV28 to TRBJ1-1; TRBD1 is a possible D gene (5 bases). The CDR3 consists of 16 residues. The V gene lost 2 bases and the J gene lost 0 bases, with 13 bases spanning the gap. Germline-derived CDR1 and CDR2 are MDHEN and SYDVKM. As DNA, the CDR3 is TGTGCCAGCAGTTTACGGGCAGGGAACCTGAACACTGAAGCTTTCTTT. It specifies CASSLRAGNLNTEAFF.

The chain couples TRBV7-3 to TRBJ2-2; possibly TRBD1 for D (6 bases). The CDR3 has 13 residues. Trimming removed 9 bases from V and 2 bases from J, with 10 bases in between. Germline values: CDR1 SGHTA, CDR2 FQGTGA. The CDR3 sequence: CASGGQNTGELFF. The DNA for the CDR3 is TGTGCCAGTGGGGGACAAAACACCGGGGAGCTGTTTTTT.

The sample holds many counts of this clonotype. V is TRBV6-2 or TRBV6-3 and J is TRBJ2-7, with D possibly being TRBD2 (6 bases). Germline values: CDR1 MNHEY, CDR2 SVGEGT. V lost 10 bases and J 1 base, leaving 14 bases between the germline ends. This CDR3 region has 13 residues. DNA of the CDR3: TGTGCCACCCGCCCGGGACTTTCCTACGAGCAGTACTTC. Protein sequence: CATRPGLSYEQYF.

This chain joins TRBV5-1 and TRBJ1-2, with D unclear. Germline-derived CDR1 and CDR2 are SGHRS and YFSETQ. Trimming removed 4 bases at V and 4 bases at J, with 14 bases between. This CDR3 comprises 14 residues. CDR3 residues: CASSPAGEAYGYTF. CDR3 DNA: TGCGCCAGCAGCCCTGCCGGGGAGGCCTATGGCTACACCTTC.

The rearrangement links TRBV27 to TRBJ2-1; 7 nucleotides line up with TRBD2. V was pared by 1 base and J by 2 bases, with 8 bases of the junction left unmatched. The CDR3 is 17 amino acids. Germline CDR1 MNHEY, CDR2 SMNVEV (reference sequence). Here the CDR3 DNA reads TGTGCCAGCAGTTTATGGGCCGGAGCGGGACCCTACAATGAGCAGTTCTTC. Translating gives CASSLWAGAGPYNEQFF.

The chain recombines TRBV9 with TRBJ2-3; 12 bases line up with TRBD2. Germline trimming cut 3 bases from V and 2 bases from J; bases unmatched to any gene: 4. This CDR3 has 16 amino acids. The germline V gene encodes CDR1 SGDLS and CDR2 YYNGEE. The CDR3 bases are TGTGCCAGCAGCGGAGGGACTAGCGGGTTCACAGATACGCAGTATTTT. The encoded protein is CASSGGTSGFTDTQYF.

This clonotype was counted ten times or more. The chain combines TRBV6-2 or TRBV6-3 with TRBJ1-5; 12 positions match TRBD1. Germline assignment: CDR1 MNHEY and CDR2 SVGEGT. Trimming at V came to 6 bases and at J to 7 bases, leaving 4 bases not matched to a gene. The CDR3 runs 14 residues. The CDR3 is CASRSGTGGQPQHF. CDR3 in DNA: TGTGCCAGCAGGTCCGGGACAGGGGGCCAGCCCCAGCATTTT.

This clonotype was observed many times. The chain recombines TRBV7-2 with TRBJ2-4; D unclear. Germline lookup yields CDR1 SGHTA and CDR2 FQGNSA. The CDR3 totals 14 residues. V was shortened by 3 bases and J by 0 bases, with 6 bases between the two germline ends. As DNA, the CDR3 is TGTGCCAGCAGCTTGACCCAAGCCAAAAACATTCAGTACTTC. As protein: CASSLTQAKNIQYF.

This rearrangement joins TRBV28 to TRBJ2-3; TRBD1 aligns across 10 bases. Germline V gene lookup returns CDR1 MDHEN and CDR2 SYDVKM. The junction had 7 bases not matched to a gene; V was cut back by 5 bases and J by 5 bases. CDR3 size: 15 residues. CDR3 DNA: TGTGCCAGCAGTCGACAGGGGGCGGGTAGAGATACGCAGTATTTT. Its translation: CASSRQGAGRDTQYF.